The present entry profiles one T cell receptor (beta chain) with its context. The authors' processing: Estimation of nucleated cell counts relied on the amplification of reference gene primers. Profiling relied on immunoSEQ multiplex PCR, and the TCRdb table lists in-frame clones only, not all of them. D and trimming come from the DNA, and the V and J calls and clone size come from that table. The sample holds more than 200,000 clones, roughly 90% seen once. The study drew participants aged about 18 to 89 years from 24 US areas. Self-reported history from a screening survey and questionnaire set each donor's cohort. These data belong to a study of blood T cell repertoires in COVID-19. Study context: In each case, the material was cDNA or gDNA derived from T cells, B-cell-depleted T cells, or PBMCs.

The ends lost 3 bases at V and 4 bases at J; junction bases unmatched: 7. The CDR3 contains 15 residues. Per the germline V gene, CDR1 is SGHAT and CDR2 is FQNNGV. Sequenced material: PBMCs or T cells enriched from blood (not recorded which). The J gene is TRBJ2-7, the V gene TRBV11-2; 9 nucleotides agree with TRBD1. The sequence was collected from a woman between 25 and 40 years old with acute COVID-19. CDR3 in amino acids: CASSLAGTGTYEQYF. The DNA for the CDR3 is TGTGCCAGCAGCTTGGCCGGGACAGGGACTTACGAGCAGTACTTC.